These 18 T cell receptor beta chains originate from one sample sequenced in a study of cytomegalovirus exposure and HLA in healthy donors. Amplification used 60 Vbeta primers and 13 Jbeta primers. Profiled with immunoSEQ multiplex PCR; TCRdb holds only in-frame clones, not every one. Among approximately 130,000 clones, roughly 89% were seen once, and the ten largest hold about 5%. Material: PBMCs. These receptors all stem from a young woman in good health and CMV-seronegative.

The CDR3 reads CASSLTGPYEQYF. CDR3 sequence (DNA): TGTGCCAGCAGCTTAACAGGCCCCTACGAGCAGTACTTC. This rearrangement joins TRBV7-2 to TRBJ2-7; D is possibly TRBD1 (5 bases). CDR1 and CDR2 (germline): SGHTA, FQGNSA. This CDR3 contains 13 residues. The V and J ends lost 2 bases and 2 bases respectively, with 7 bases between them.

The rearrangement joins TRBV5-1 to TRBJ1-1; no firm D call. CDR1 and CDR2 (germline): SGHRS, YFSETQ. The CDR3 runs to 13 residues. Trimming took off 3 bases at V and 4 bases at J, with 10 bases between the two ends. The CDR3 DNA is TGCGCCAGCAGCTGGGGAGATAGCACTGAAGCTTTCTTT. This sequence encodes CASSWGDSTEAFF.

V is TRBV30 and J is TRBJ2-2, with D hard to call. This CDR3 has 13 amino acids. Per the germline V gene, CDR1 is GTSNPN and CDR2 is SVGIG (reference sequence). V was cut by 1 base and J by 6 bases, with 9 bases left in between. CDR3 in DNA: TGTGCCTGGAGTGCGTCCCAGGCCGGGGAGCTGTTTTTT. Its translation is CAWSASQAGELFF.

The table lists this clone with a few counts. The V and J genes are TRBV7-9 and TRBJ1-4, with D unresolved. V was shortened by 1 base and J by 0 bases, with 3 bases between the two germline ends. The length of the CDR3 is 14 residues. Germline V gives CDR1 SEHNR, CDR2 FQNEAQ (reference sequence). DNA of the CDR3: TGTGCCAGCAGCTTAGATACAACTAATGAAAAACTGTTTTTT. Its translation: CASSLDTTNEKLFF.

In its sample, this clone was seen a few times. The chain joins TRBV5-1 to TRBJ2-7, with 8 bases fitting TRBD2. This CDR3 spans 13 amino acids. In germline, CDR1 is SGHRS, CDR2 YFSETQ. Trimming took 5 bases from V and 4 from J; bases not matched to a gene: 5. The CDR3 DNA follows: TGCGCCAGCAGAACTAGCGGACAATACGAGCAGTACTTC. It specifies CASRTSGQYEQYF.

The chain combines TRBV10-3 with TRBJ1-4, with TRBD1 matching 7 bases. The CDR3 has 22 residues. V was clipped by 2 bases and J by 0 bases; unmatched bases: 21. The V gene's germline CDR1 is ENHRY and CDR2 SYGVKD. CDR3 loop: CAISELGVSSPDRITTNEKLFF. The CDR3 DNA reads TGTGCCATCAGTGAGCTCGGAGTATCATCCCCGGACAGGATAACAACTAATGAAAAACTGTTTTTT.

The chain couples TRBV28 to TRBJ2-7; the D gene is possibly TRBD1 (6 bases). The germline V and J ends were trimmed by 4 bases and 6 bases, with 16 bases remaining between them. The CDR3 contains 14 residues. Germline assignment: CDR1 MDHEN and CDR2 SYDVKM. CDR3 amino acids: CASSSRTAIFEQYF. As DNA, the CDR3 is TGTGCCAGCAGTTCAAGGACAGCAATATTCGAGCAGTACTTC.

This clone showed up just once. The gene calls are TRBV4-3 and TRBJ2-1, with 11 bases lining up with TRBD2. Germline V gene sequence: CDR1 LGHNA, CDR2 YSLEER. The trim removed 0 bases at V and 2 bases at J, leaving 12 bases unmatched. The CDR3 runs to 20 residues. The CDR3 bases are TGCGCCAGCAGCCAAGATCCCACTAGCGGGGGCCTCTCCCCCTACAATGAGCAGTTCTTC. Protein sequence: CASSQDPTSGGLSPYNEQFF.

This clone was seen more than once but under ten times. V and J are TRBV7-2 and TRBJ2-1, with D possibly TRBD1 on 6 matching bases. CDR3 length: 14 amino acids. Trimming stripped 5 bases from V and 9 bases from J, with 17 bases between. The germline gives CDR1 SGHTA, CDR2 FQGNSA. In DNA form, the CDR3 reads TGTGCCAGCAGCCCGCACGGGCAGGGGCCTGAGCAGTTCTTC. Encoded protein: CASSPHGQGPEQFF.

This chain uses TRBV28 with TRBJ1-5; D gene unclear. The CDR3 runs to 16 residues. Germline V gene sequence: CDR1 MDHEN, CDR2 SYDVKM. The V end lost 1 base, the J end lost 3 bases, and 13 bases lay between the germline ends. The CDR3 DNA reads TGTGCCAGCAGTTTATTTAAAGTAGCTAACAATCAGCCCCAGCATTTT. Translated, it gives CASSLFKVANNQPQHF. Full variable domain (outside the CDR3, taken from reference TRBV28 and TRBJ1-5): DVKVTQSSRYLVKRTGEKVFLECVQDMDHENMFWYRQDPGLGLRLIYFSYDVKMKEKGDIPEGYSVSREKKERFSLILESASTNQTSMYLCASSLFKVANNQPQHFGDGTRLSIL.

V and J are TRBV12-5 and TRBJ2-3, with a tentative D call TRBD2 (5 bases). The germline V gene encodes CDR1 LGHNT and CDR2 FRNRAP. V shed 0 bases and J shed 5 bases, with 15 bases lying between them. The CDR3 is 16 residues long. CDR3 bases: TGTGCTAGTGGTTTGGTACCATGGACTCCAGTAGATACGCAGTATTTT. It is translated as CASGLVPWTPVDTQYF.

The CDR3 nucleotides are TGTGCCTATGAGCGGGGCCCCCAAGAGACCCAGTACTTC. This encodes CAYERGPQETQYF. This rearrangement joins TRBV30 to TRBJ2-5, with 7 bases identical to TRBD2. Germline assignment: CDR1 GTSNPN and CDR2 SVGIG (reference sequence). This CDR3 is 13 amino acids long. The trim removed 7 bases at V and 1 base at J, leaving 6 bases unmatched.

The V gene is TRBV13, the J gene TRBJ2-7, with a tentative D call TRBD2 (6 bases). V was shortened by 2 bases and J by 1 base, with 18 bases between the two germline ends. Looked up from germline, CDR1 is PRHDT and CDR2 is FYEKMQ (reference sequence). The CDR3 has 17 amino acids. The CDR3 sequence is CASSLLGLADQSYEQYF. As DNA, the CDR3 is TGTGCCAGCAGCTTATTGGGACTTGCGGACCAGTCCTACGAGCAGTACTTC.

The chain couples TRBV25-1 to TRBJ2-2; D is unresolved. The V end lost 1 base, the J end lost 1 base, and 4 bases lay between the germline ends. Germline CDR1 is MGHDK and CDR2 is SYGVNS. The CDR3 covers 14 residues. The CDR3 DNA follows: TGTGCCAGCAGTGAATTACAGAACACCGGGGAGCTGTTTTTT. Translation: CASSELQNTGELFF.

The V call is TRBV28, the J call TRBJ2-1; 7 positions agree with TRBD1. The germline V gene has CDR1 MDHEN and CDR2 SYDVKM. CDR3 size: 15 residues. Losses at the gene ends were 5 bases for V and 7 bases for J; bases not matched to a gene: 11. The CDR3 DNA reads as TGTGCCAGCAGTCCAGGGGGTAGGGCCTTAAATGAGCAGTTCTTC. Amino acid sequence: CASSPGGRALNEQFF.

This clone was counted once. The chain carries TRBV5-6 and TRBJ2-7, with 12 bases fitting TRBD2. The germline CDR1 and CDR2 sequences are SGHDT and YYEEEE. The CDR3 has 16 amino acids. V gave up 4 bases and J gave up 2 bases; unmatched junction bases: 7. DNA for the CDR3: TGTGCCAGCAGCGTATGGACTAGCGGGAATACCTACGAGCAGTACTTC. The encoded protein is CASSVWTSGNTYEQYF. The full variable domain, rest sourced from reference TRBV5-6 and TRBJ2-7, is DAGVTQSPTHLIKTRGQQVTLRCSPKSGHDTVSWYQQALGQGPQFIFQYYEEEERQRGNFPDRFSGHQFPNYSSELNVNALLLGDSALYLCASSVWTSGNTYEQYFGPGTRLTVT.

The CDR3 bases are TGCGCCAGCAGCCAAGATTGGGGTGGCAGGGGGTATCACTATGGCTACACCTTC. This translates into CASSQDWGGRGYHYGYTF. The rearrangement uses TRBV4-1 and TRBJ1-2; TRBD1 matches at 7 bases. The CDR3 sequence is 18 residues long. After removal of 0 bases from V and 3 bases from J, the junction contained 13 bases not matched to a gene. CDR1 MGHRA and CDR2 YSYEKL come from the germline V gene.

The chain recombines TRBV28 with TRBJ2-7; D perhaps matches TRBD1 (6 bases). Per the germline V gene, CDR1 is MDHEN and CDR2 is SYDVKM. With 5 bases removed from V and 6 bases from J, the gap between germline ends came to 14 bases. This CDR3 is 13 amino acids long. CDR3 nucleotides: TGTGCCAGCAGTATACCGGACAGTTTCGAGCAGTACTTC. This encodes CASSIPDSFEQYF.